Here is one TCR beta chain with its context. The sample originates from a study of blood T cell repertoires in COVID-19. Study details: Specimens from acute and convalescent COVID-19 originated in the United States, Italy and Spain. T cells, B-cell-depleted T cells, or PBMCs supplied cDNA or gDNA.

The authors' processing: Amplified reference gene primers provided the basis for estimating nucleated cell counts. Some clones are missing from TCRdb's copy, which holds only in-frame ones; the method was immunoSEQ multiplex PCR. V and J calls plus clone size are reproduced from that table; the DNA served to infer D and trimming. The sample lists about 670,000 clones, about nine tenths occurring once. The V gene's germline CDR1 is SGHRS and CDR2 YFSETQ. V dropped 4 bases and J dropped 2; count of bases not matched to a gene: 4. This CDR3 has 15 residues. This chain uses TRBV5-1 with TRBJ1-4; TRBD1 aligns across 8 bases. What was sequenced was peripheral blood. This clonotype was obtained from a woman aged 18-29 years with acute or convalescent COVID-19. The CDR3 loop reads CASSQDRGTNEKLFF. As DNA, the CDR3 is TGCGCCAGCAGCCAAGACAGGGGCACTAATGAAAAACTGTTTTTT.